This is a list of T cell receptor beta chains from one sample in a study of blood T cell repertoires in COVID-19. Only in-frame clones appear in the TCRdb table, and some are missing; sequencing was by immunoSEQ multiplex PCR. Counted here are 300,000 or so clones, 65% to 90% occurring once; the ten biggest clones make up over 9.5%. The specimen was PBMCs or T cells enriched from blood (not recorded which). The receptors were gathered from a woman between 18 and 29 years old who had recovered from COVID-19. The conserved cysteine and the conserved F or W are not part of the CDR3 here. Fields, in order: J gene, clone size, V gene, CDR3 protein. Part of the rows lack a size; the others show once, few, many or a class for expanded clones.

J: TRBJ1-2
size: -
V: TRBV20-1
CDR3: SANSEGYT

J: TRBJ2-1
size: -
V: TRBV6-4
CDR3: ASSTGTSEIGEQF

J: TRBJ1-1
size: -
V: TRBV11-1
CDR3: ASSSQGFTEAF

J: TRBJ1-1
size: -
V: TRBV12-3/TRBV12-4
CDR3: ASSDDRVKAF

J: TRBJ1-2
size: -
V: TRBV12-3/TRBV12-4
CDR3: ASATAFLYGYT

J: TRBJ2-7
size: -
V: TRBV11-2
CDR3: ASSPGGYEQY

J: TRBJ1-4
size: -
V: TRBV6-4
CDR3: ASSDRRGNEKLF

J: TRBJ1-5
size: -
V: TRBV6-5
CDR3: ATQDTQPQH

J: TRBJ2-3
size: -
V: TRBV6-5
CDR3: ASRGLAGGPDTQY

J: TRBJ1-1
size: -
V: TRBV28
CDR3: ASSWTGVNTEAF

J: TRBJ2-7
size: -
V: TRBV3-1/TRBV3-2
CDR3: ASSNYYEQY

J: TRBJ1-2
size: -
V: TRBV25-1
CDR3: ASSEWSGFAYGYT

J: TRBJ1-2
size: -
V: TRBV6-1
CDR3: ASSEDSFYDYT

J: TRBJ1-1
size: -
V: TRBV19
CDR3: ASIQAGVGGSAF

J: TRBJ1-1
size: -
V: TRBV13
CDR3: ASSPGGTNTEAF

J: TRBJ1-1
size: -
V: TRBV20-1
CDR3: SASFSMNTEAF

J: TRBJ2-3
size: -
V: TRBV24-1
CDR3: ATSDSDYTTDTQY

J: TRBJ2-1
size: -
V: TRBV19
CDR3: ASSTGSGFYNEQF

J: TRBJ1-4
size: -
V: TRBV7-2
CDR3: ASSTGTGSEKLF

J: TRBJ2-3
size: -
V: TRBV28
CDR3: ASRNPGGTDTQY

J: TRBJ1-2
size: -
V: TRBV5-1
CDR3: ASSLGNRQGNYGYT

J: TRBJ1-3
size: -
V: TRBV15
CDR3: ATSVRGNTIY

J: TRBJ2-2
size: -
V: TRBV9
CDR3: ASSPTGGSDTGELF

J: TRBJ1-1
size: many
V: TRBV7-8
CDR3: ASSLGKGQGVNTEAF

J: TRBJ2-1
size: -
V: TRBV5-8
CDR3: ASSLGTGSYNEQF

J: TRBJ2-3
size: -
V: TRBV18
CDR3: ASSPWTGSDTQY

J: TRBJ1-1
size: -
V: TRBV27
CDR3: ASSSLPRGFEAF

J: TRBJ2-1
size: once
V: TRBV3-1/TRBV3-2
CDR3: ASSQGTSGVGYNEQF

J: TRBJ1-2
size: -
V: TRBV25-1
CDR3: ASSDSTGSGGYT

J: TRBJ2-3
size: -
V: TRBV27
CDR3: ASSLSIGESTDTQY

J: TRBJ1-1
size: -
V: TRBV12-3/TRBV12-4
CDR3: ASSHRQGTEAF

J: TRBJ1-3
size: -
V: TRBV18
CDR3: ASSPRQGDGNTIY

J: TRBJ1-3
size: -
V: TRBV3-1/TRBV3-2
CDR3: ASSQDLGNTIY

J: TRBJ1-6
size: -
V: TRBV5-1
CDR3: ASSQEGNSPLH

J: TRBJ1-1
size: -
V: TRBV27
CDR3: ASSDWTGMNTEAF